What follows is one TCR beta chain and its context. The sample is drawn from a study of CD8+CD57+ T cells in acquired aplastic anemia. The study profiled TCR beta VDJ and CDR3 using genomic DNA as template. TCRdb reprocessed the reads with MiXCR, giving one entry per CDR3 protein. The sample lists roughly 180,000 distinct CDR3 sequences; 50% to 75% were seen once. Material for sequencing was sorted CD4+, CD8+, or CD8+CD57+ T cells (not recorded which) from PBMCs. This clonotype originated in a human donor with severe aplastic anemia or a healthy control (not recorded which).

The chain's CDR3 is CASSFGPGRTGELFF. The CDR3 nucleotides are TGTGCCAGCAGTTTTGGTCCCGGTCGGACCGGGGAGCTGTTTTTT. The chain is built from TRBV27 and TRBJ2-2; D unresolved. CDR1 and CDR2 (germline): MNHEY, SMNVEV (reference sequence). V was cut by 3 bases and J by 5 bases, with 13 bases left in between. The CDR3 is 15 residues long.